This record concerns one TCR beta chain sequence. This PCR relied on a set of 60 Vbeta primers and 13 Jbeta primers. Only in-frame clones appear in the TCRdb table, and some are missing; sequencing was by immunoSEQ multiplex PCR. The sample has about 130,000 clones, roughly 75% seen once. The entry originates in a study of cytomegalovirus exposure and HLA in healthy donors. Trimming shortened V by 5 bases and J by 4 bases, and 15 bases separated the two germline ends. The germline CDR1 and CDR2 sequences are MNHEY and SVGAGI. The CDR3 consists of 15 residues. This clonotype originated in a woman between 45 and 65 years old in good health and CMV-seronegative. Source material: PBMCs. J is TRBJ1-5 and V is TRBV6-5, with no clear D. The CDR3 protein is CASSPRGGRNQPQHF. CDR3 sequence (DNA): TGTGCCAGCAGTCCGCGGGGTGGGAGGAATCAGCCCCAGCATTTT.